This T cell receptor beta chain was identified during a study of T cell changes during pregnancy in multiple sclerosis (dated by TCRdb to about 2019). Concerning the study at large: In women with multiple sclerosis, the researchers looked at how the T cell repertoire shifted as pregnancy progressed.

To prepare the library, the immunoSEQ multiplex PCR assay was applied. TCRdb re-hosts the immuneACCESS table, in-frame sequences only. Its copies lack some clones; in the studies checked, an unresolved V gene accounts for under half of them, and the cause for the rest is not known. This sample gives around 77,000 clones in total; around nine tenths of them show up just once. About 1.2% of the sample comes from the top ten. A single count supports this clone. This receptor's antigen is unknown. No qualities accompany the bases; no much larger clone lies one base away. The CDR1 and CDR2 encoded by the germline V gene (reference sequence) are SEHNR and FQNEAQ. Trimming takes 3 bases from V and 7 bases from J, and the germline ends sit 19 bases apart. The CDR3 goes from the cysteine to the phenylalanine over 16 residues. Only the CDR3 part of the read is kept: 48 bases, read in frame from the first base.

Recombination linked TRBV7-9 to TRBJ2-1, and perhaps TRBD2 as D gene, on 6 matching bases. The clonotype was recovered from a female donor with multiple sclerosis, enrolled in a pregnancy study. The input for sequencing was peripheral blood, taken in the third trimester of pregnancy. The encoded CDR3 is CASSFVSSGRRNEQFF. The base sequence is TGTGCCAGCAGCTTCGTCAGTAGCGGTAGGCGGAATGAGCAGTTCTTC.